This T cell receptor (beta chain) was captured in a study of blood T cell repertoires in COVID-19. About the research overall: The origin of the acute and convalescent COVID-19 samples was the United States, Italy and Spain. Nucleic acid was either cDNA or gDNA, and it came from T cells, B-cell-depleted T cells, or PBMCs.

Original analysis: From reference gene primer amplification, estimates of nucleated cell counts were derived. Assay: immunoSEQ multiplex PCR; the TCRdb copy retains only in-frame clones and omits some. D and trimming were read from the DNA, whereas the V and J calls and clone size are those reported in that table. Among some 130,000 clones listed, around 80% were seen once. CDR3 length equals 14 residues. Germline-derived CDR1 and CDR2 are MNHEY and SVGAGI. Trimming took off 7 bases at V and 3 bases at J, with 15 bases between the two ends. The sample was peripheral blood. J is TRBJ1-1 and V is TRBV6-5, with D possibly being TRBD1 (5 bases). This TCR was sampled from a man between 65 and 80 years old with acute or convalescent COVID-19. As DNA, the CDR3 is TGTGCCAGCATCCCGGCCGGGGGGTACACTGAAGCTTTCTTT. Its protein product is CASIPAGGYTEAFF.